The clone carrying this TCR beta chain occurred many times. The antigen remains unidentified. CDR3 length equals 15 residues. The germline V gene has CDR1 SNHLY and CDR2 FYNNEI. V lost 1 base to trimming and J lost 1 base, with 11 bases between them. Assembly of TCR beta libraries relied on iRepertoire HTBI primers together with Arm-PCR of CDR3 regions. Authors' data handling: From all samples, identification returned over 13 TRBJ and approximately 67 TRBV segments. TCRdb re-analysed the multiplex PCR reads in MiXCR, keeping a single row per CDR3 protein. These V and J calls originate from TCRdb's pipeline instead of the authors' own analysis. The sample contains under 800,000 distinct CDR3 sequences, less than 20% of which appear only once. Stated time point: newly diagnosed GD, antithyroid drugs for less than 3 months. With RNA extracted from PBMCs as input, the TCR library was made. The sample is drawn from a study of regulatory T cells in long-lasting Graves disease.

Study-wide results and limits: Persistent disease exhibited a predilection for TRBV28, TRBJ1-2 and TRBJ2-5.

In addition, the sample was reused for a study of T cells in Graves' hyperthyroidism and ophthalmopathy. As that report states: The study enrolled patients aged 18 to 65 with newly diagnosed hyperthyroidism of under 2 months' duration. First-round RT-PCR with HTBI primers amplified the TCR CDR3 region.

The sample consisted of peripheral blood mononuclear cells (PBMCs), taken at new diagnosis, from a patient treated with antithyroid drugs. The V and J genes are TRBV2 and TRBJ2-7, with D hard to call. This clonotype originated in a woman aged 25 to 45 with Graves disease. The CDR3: CASSEGVKASYEQYF. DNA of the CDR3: TGTGCCAGCAGTGAAGGGGTAAAGGCGTCCTACGAGCAGTACTTC.